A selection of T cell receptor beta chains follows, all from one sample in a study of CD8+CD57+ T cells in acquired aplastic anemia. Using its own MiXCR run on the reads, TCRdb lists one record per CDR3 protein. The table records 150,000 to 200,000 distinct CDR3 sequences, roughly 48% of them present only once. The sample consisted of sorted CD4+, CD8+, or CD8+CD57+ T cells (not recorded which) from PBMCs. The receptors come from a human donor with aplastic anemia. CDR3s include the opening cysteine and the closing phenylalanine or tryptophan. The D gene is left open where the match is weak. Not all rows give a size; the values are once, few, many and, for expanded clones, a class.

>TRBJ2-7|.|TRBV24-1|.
TGTGCCGTGGGAAGGGGGAACTCCTACGAGCAGTACTTC
CAVGRGNSYEQYF
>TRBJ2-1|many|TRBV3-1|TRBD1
TGTGCCAGCAGCCGGGGACAGGACAATGAGCAGTTCTTC
CASSRGQDNEQFF
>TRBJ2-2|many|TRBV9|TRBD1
TGTGCCAGCAGCCCCAGACAGGGGAGCACCGGGGAGCTGTTTTTT
CASSPRQGSTGELFF
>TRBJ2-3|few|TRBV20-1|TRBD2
TGCAGTGCTAGTCAACGGGAGGGCGGGGATACGCAGTATTTT
CSASQREGGDTQYF
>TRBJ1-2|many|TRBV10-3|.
TGTGCCATCAGTGAAACAGTGGAGGGCTACACCTTC
CAISETVEGYTF
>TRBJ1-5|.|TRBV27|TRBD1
TGTGCCAGCAGTTTAGGGACAGGGGGCAATCAGCCCCAGCATTTT
CASSLGTGGNQPQHF
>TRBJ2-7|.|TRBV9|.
TGTGCCAGCAGCGTAGGGATGGGCTACGAGCAGTACTTC
CASSVGMGYEQYF
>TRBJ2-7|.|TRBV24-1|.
TGTGCCACCAGTGACCGCAGGGGGGCGATTTACGAGCAGTACTTC
CATSDRRGAIYEQYF
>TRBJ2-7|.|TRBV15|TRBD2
TGTGCCACCGGGGGGGAGCGGCAGTACTTC
CATGGERQYF
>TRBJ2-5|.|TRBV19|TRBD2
TGTGCCAGTAGTGAGACTAGCGGGGGGGTCGGGGAGACCCAGTACTTC
CASSETSGGVGETQYF
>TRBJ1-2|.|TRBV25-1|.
TGTGCCAGCAGAGGCCCCAACTATGGCTACACCTTC
CASRGPNYGYTF
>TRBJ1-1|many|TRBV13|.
TGTGCCAGCAGCAAGGGGGTAGGGAACACTGAAGCTTTCTTT
CASSKGVGNTEAFF
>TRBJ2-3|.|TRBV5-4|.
TGTGCCAGCACCTTCAGAGATACGCAGTATTTT
CASTFRDTQYF
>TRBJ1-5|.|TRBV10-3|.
TGTGCCATCACCAGTAGCAGGGGATGGAGCAATCAGCCCCAGCATTTT
CAITSSRGWSNQPQHF
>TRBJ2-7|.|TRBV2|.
TGTGCCAGCAGGGCCGGGACCGTACTGTACGAGCAGTACTTC
CASRAGTVLYEQYF
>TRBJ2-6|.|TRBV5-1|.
TGCGCCAGCAGCCCCACAGGGCTCGGGAGGGCCAACGTCCTGACTTTC
CASSPTGLGRANVLTF
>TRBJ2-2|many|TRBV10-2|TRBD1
TGCGCCACCCGAATGGACAGGGGATTTCGGGAGCTGTTTTTT
CATRMDRGFRELFF
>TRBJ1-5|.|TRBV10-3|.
TGTGCCATCAGTGAAGAAACAGCCCGCCAGCCCCAGCATTTT
CAISEETARQPQHF
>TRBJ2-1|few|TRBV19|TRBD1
TGTGCCAGTAGGGGACAGGGCCTGGGCTACAATGAGCAGTTCTTC
CASRGQGLGYNEQFF
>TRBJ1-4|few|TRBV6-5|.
TGTGCCAGCAGTTATGCAGGGCGTAATGAAAAACTGTTTTTT
CASSYAGRNEKLFF
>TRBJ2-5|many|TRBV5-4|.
TGTGCCAGCAGCTTGGCCCGACTAGGGGATGGCCAAGAGACCCAGTACTTC
CASSLARLGDGQETQYF
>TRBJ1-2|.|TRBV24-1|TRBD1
TGTGCCACCAGTGCCGAAGGGGGCCGGGGCTACACCTTC
CATSAEGGRGYTF
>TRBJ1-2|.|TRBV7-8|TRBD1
TGTGCCAGCAGCTTCGGACAGGATGGCTACACCTTC
CASSFGQDGYTF
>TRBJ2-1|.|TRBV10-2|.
TGCGCCAGCAGTGAGTCCGGGGGTAGCTCCTACAATGAGCAGTTCTTC
CASSESGGSSYNEQFF
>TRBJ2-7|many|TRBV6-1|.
TGTGCCAGCAGTGATCGGGGGCAGGGGCGCGCCTACGAGCAGTACTTC
CASSDRGQGRAYEQYF
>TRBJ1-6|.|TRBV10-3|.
TGTGCCAGCAGATCCCAAAATAATTCACCCCTCCACTTT
CASRSQNNSPLHF
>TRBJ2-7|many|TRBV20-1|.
TGCAGTGCTAGAGATCTGGGGAGGACCTACGAGCAGTACTTC
CSARDLGRTYEQYF
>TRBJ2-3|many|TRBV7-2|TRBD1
TGTGCCAGCAGCAACCAGGGGGCAGATACGCAGTATTTT
CASSNQGADTQYF
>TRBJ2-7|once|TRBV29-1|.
TGCAGCGTCGACGGTCCGGGCGTTACAGAGCAGTGCTTC
CSVDGPGVTEQCF